This T cell receptor beta chain was retrieved from a study of Graves' ophthalmopathy and Graves' hyperthyroidism (dated by TCRdb to about 2018). About the study as a whole: A patient counted as having stable hyperthyroidism if there was no progression to ophthalmopathy within 18 months of follow-up. TCR beta repertoire signatures were used to distinguish Graves' ophthalmopathy from Graves' hyperthyroidism and to predict progression to ophthalmopathy. In total, 135 blood samples were TCR-sequenced: approximately 40 ophthalmopathy, some 75 hyperthyroidism and some 17 hyperthyroidism-to-ophthalmopathy patients. To explore V-J signatures that separate ophthalmopathy from hyperthyroidism, a discovery set of about a hundred patients was enrolled, consisting of 40 to 45 with ophthalmopathy and around 60 with stable hyperthyroidism. An independent validation cohort comprised roughly 20 hyperthyroidism patients and over 15 patients who later progressed from hyperthyroidism to ophthalmopathy. In over 5 hyperthyroidism patients, the T-cell repertoire of thyroid tissue was compared with the T-cell repertoire of blood. Following sample collection, hyperthyroidism patients were given methimazole at a starting dose of 30 mg daily, and ophthalmopathy patients were given high-dose intravenous methylprednisolone. The paper as a whole reports these results and caveats: Sample size was not statistically predetermined, and group allocation was not concealed from the investigators. Most of the expanded thyroid clonotypes with a frequency above 0.001 were also detected in blood, and it was suggested that the thyroid immune response may be reflected by blood repertoires. In validation, the model predicted ophthalmopathy progression with 55% to 71% sensitivity and roughly 72% specificity; 12 predicted patients were CT-confirmed with GO in a median of around 6 months. Ophthalmopathy was separated from stable hyperthyroidism by the 13-signature model with about 85% sensitivity and roughly 82% specificity in cross-validation and with 80%/75% in the test set.

Hyperthyroidism patients were newly diagnosed, were aged 18 to 65 years, and had a disease duration under 2 months. Patients with other autoimmune diseases, uncontrolled infections, pregnancy or lactation were excluded from the study. Clinical symptoms, serum thyroxine, TRAb, thyroid ultrasound and orbital computed tomography formed the basis of the diagnosis. Total RNA was extracted using Trizol reagent, and RNA quality was checked on an Agilent 2100 Bioanalyzer. Spanning cysteine to phenylalanine, the CDR3 consists of 13 amino acids. Only the CDR3 region is kept as DNA, spanning 39 bases read in frame from base 1. The V end loses 4 bases and the J end loses 16 bases, and a stretch of 20 bases separates them. Per the germline V gene, SGHTA is the CDR1 and FQGNSA is the CDR2. Many counts were recorded for this clonotype. The antigen this receptor binds is unknown. It has no much larger one-base neighbor in the sample; base qualities were not kept.

For repertoire sequencing, the TCR beta CDR3 regions were amplified from RNA transcripts. A first-round RT-PCR used HTBI primers with the Qiagen OneStep RT-PCR kit, followed by a second-round multiplex PCR, size selection and purification. Libraries were sequenced paired-end with 100 bp reads on an Illumina HiSeq2000. The original methods were these. SOAPnuke was used to process the reads, removing any read that contained adapters or uncalled bases, had a mean Phred below 15, or lacked an exact match to the constant primer or identifier. COPE v1.2.5 was used to merge the high-quality paired reads. Each unique nucleotide sequence was treated as a clonotype, and MiTCR v1.1 was used to align the clonotypes to the IMGT TRB V, D and J references. Analysis was restricted to V-J combinations with a frequency above 0.0001, which covered about 99% of repertoires. For each V-J combination, a TCR clonal expansion and chaos score was defined as F50 clonal expansion divided by the chaos observed in the TCRdist matrix. Welch's t-statistics and random forest were used to reduce the features to approximately 13 V-J combinations, which were then used as input to a naive Bayes classifier. Thyroid-blood repertoire similarity was quantified with the Morisita-Horn index. TCRdb's own reprocessing of the public reads used fastp at Q25 and MiXCR and kept productive beta chains. CDR3 protein duplicates are merged, each entry listing the most common genes and DNA. These V and J calls derive from TCRdb rather than the authors' analysis. The sample data list over a million distinct CDR3 sequences, and 36% of these were observed just once. The ten largest clones capture around 10% of the sample.

Here the chain combines TRBV7-2 and TRBJ1-5; a tentative D match to TRBD1 spans 5 bases. The sample consisted of peripheral blood or thyroid tissue (not recorded which). The sequence was obtained from an adult man with Graves' hyperthyroidism. The encoded CDR3 is CASSSQEGAKGHF. The sequence in DNA is TGTGCCAGCAGCTCGCAAGAAGGGGCAAAAGGACATTTT.